The TCR beta chain under discussion was sequenced for a study of blood T cell repertoires in COVID-19 (TCRdb year 2020). For context, the study as a whole: Samples from collaborators originated in the United States, Italy and Spain and spanned both the acute and convalescent phases of COVID-19. The prospective study material was composed of cDNA or gDNA derived from T cells, B-cell-depleted T cells, or PBMCs. Subjects who had been exposed to COVID-19, were actively infected with it, or had recovered from it provided the deeply sampled blood TCRbeta repertoires that made up the dataset. Samples were obtained from the ongoing ImmuneRACE study (first 160 participants) and from over a thousand subjects provided by 6 global collaborators. Where available, HLA class I and class II types were obtained from metadata supplied by the sample provider rather than from assay-based typing. The repertoires were released in a freely available public database intended as a resource for research on the immune response to SARS-CoV-2. Sample metadata almost always included a de-identified subject ID, COVID-19 status, age in years and sex. What the authors observed across the whole study: How much clinical and demographic metadata was included differed by source and by participant, and the metadata was provided uncurated.

TCRbeta CDR3 regions were amplified from genomic DNA using the immunoSEQ Assay, a bias-controlled multiplex PCR. In the authors' own workflow: The number of nucleated cells in each sample was estimated from the amplification of reference gene primers within the assay. Sequence reads were collapsed and filtered to measure the absolute abundance of every unique TCRbeta CDR3 rearrangement. For each sample, productive Simpson clonality was calculated by taking the square root of Simpson's diversity index across productive rearrangements. TCRdb holds this immuneACCESS table with in-frame rearrangements only. Some clones are missing; in checked studies, unresolved V genes explain under half, and the rest has no known cause. V and J calls and clone size are copied from that table; D and trimming were computed from the DNA. In this sample the table shows around 250,000 clones, 80% to 85% of which occur a single time. The ten largest clones add up to 4.4% of the sample.

Collaborating institutions collected whole blood in K2EDTA tubes following their own protocols. For TCRbeta analysis, collaborator samples were shipped as frozen whole blood, as isolated PBMCs, or as DNA extracted from either sample type. Details on this clone: The antigen it recognizes is unknown. No much larger clone exists at a distance of one base, and base qualities are not known.

This sequence was found in a man aged 50-60 years with active or convalescent COVID-19. Input material: peripheral blood.

The DNA is as follows: TGTGCCAGCAGCCTCCACTTAGGACAGACCTACAATGAGCAGTTCTTC. Translated, this gives CASSLHLGQTYNEQFF. The sequence is built from TRBV11-2 and TRBJ2-1; perhaps TRBD1 is the D gene, with 6 bases matching. Deletion took 5 bases off V and 2 bases off J, with a span of 16 bases between the germline ends. The CDR3 measures 16 amino acids from cysteine to phenylalanine. CDR3 DNA only is kept here, 48 bases in frame from base 1. From a lookup of the germline V gene, CDR1 and CDR2 are SGHAT and FQNNGV.